A single sample is the source of the 30 T cell receptor beta chains below, sequenced in a study of CD8 T cells in Susac syndrome. With random hexamers, reverse transcription was performed on roughly 0.5 to 1 ug of RNA. From the immunoSEQ multiplex PCR reads, TCRdb called clonotypes with MiXCR, one entry per CDR3 protein. This table has around 280,000 distinct CDR3 sequences, approximately 81% appearing once. Sequenced material: CD8+ T cells from PBMCs. All receptors derive from a human donor with multiple sclerosis.

The V and J genes are TRBV28 and TRBJ1-3, with D unresolved. The CDR3 runs 16 residues. V shed 6 bases and J shed 0 bases, with 15 bases lying between them. In germline, CDR1 is MDHEN, CDR2 SYDVKM. The CDR3 DNA is TGTGCCAGCAGCAACTTCGGGGAGAGCTCTGGAAACACCATATATTTT. It yields the protein CASSNFGESSGNTIYF.

The gene calls are TRBV10-1 and TRBJ2-7, with TRBD1 identical over 8 bases. The J segment lost 4 bases and the V segment lost 3 bases, leaving 8 bases of the junction unmatched. Germline CDR1 is WNHNN and CDR2 is SYGVQD (reference sequence). This CDR3 has 15 residues. For the CDR3, the DNA is TGCGCCAGCAGTGACCCGGGACAGGCTGTATACGAGCAGTACTTC. Amino acid sequence: CASSDPGQAVYEQYF.

The rearrangement links TRBV4-1 to TRBJ1-2, with 7 positions matching TRBD1. This CDR3 has 17 residues. The V gene's germline CDR1 is MGHRA and CDR2 YSYEKL. V was pared by 4 bases and J by 4 bases, with 15 bases of the junction left unmatched. CDR3 region: CASSRRARGRWIYGYTF. Here the CDR3 DNA reads TGCGCCAGCAGCCGCAGGGCGAGGGGGCGCTGGATCTATGGCTACACCTTC.

The V and J genes are TRBV20-1 and TRBJ1-5; D remains unclear. Trimming removed 2 bases from V and 4 bases from J, with 9 bases in between. The V gene's germline CDR1 is DFQATT and CDR2 SNEGSKA (reference sequence). The CDR3 length is 13 residues. The CDR3 coding sequence is TGCAGTGCTAGATTCGGGTTTAATCAGCCCCAGCATTTT. Translation gives CSARFGFNQPQHF.

V usage is TRBV27 and J usage is TRBJ2-1; TRBD2 matches at 13 bases. Per the germline V gene, CDR1 is MNHEY and CDR2 is SMNVEV (reference sequence). The CDR3 spans 15 residues. Unmatched junction bases numbered 7, after V lost 5 bases and J lost 9 bases. CDR3 region: CASSPGLAGAPEQFF. In DNA, the CDR3 is TGTGCCAGCAGTCCAGGACTAGCGGGAGCGCCTGAGCAGTTCTTC.

The gene calls are TRBV7-9 and TRBJ1-5; maybe TRBD1 (6 bases). The CDR3 consists of 15 residues. CDR1 and CDR2 (germline): SEHNR, FQNEAQ (reference sequence). Trimming cost V 6 bases and J 3 bases, with 15 bases left between them. The CDR3 bases are TGTGCCAGCAGGGAGGGGGGGCGGTCCAATCAGCCCCAGCATTTT. It codes for CASREGGRSNQPQHF.

As DNA, the CDR3 is TGTGCCAGCAGTTTATTTGGAGGTACGCAGTATTTT. Its protein product is CASSLFGGTQYF. V and J are TRBV28 and TRBJ2-3, with D tentatively TRBD2 (5 bases). The germline V and J ends were trimmed by 1 base and 8 bases, with 7 bases remaining between them. The germline V gene has CDR1 MDHEN and CDR2 SYDVKM. The CDR3 sequence is 12 residues long. The full variable domain, its missing parts supplied by reference TRBV28 and TRBJ2-3, is DVKVTQSSRYLVKRTGEKVFLECVQDMDHENMFWYRQDPGLGLRLIYFSYDVKMKEKGDIPEGYSVSREKKERFSLILESASTNQTSMYLCASSLFGGTQYFGPGTRLTVL.

The chain uses TRBV20-1 and TRBJ2-7; the D is unclear. The CDR3 consists of 13 residues. The V gene lost 3 bases and the J gene lost 2 bases, with 11 bases spanning the gap. CDR1 is DFQATT and CDR2 is SNEGSKA in the germline V gene (reference sequence). The CDR3 loop is CSARWTDTYEQYF. Here the CDR3 DNA reads TGCAGTGCTAGGTGGACCGATACCTACGAGCAGTACTTC.

The J gene is TRBJ2-1, the V gene TRBV7-8; 7 nucleotides line up with TRBD1. V trimming: 2 bases; J trimming: 4 bases; junction bases outside the gene matches: 5. The CDR3 spans 15 residues. Germline-derived CDR1 and CDR2 are SGHVS and FQNEAQ. The chain's CDR3 is CASSLQGTAYNEQFF. The CDR3 coding sequence is TGTGCCAGCAGCTTACAGGGGACAGCTTACAATGAGCAGTTCTTC.

V is TRBV20-1 and J is TRBJ1-2; 12 nucleotides align to TRBD1. This CDR3 region has 15 residues. Germline V gives CDR1 DFQATT, CDR2 SNEGSKA (reference sequence). J gave up 9 bases and V 0 bases, and 8 bases lay outside the gene matches. The CDR3 region is CSARDGGQGARSYTF. CDR3 coding DNA: TGCAGTGCTAGAGACGGGGGACAGGGGGCAAGGAGCTACACCTTC.

V gene TRBV27 combines with J gene TRBJ2-1, with D possibly called TRBD1 or TRBD2 (5 bases each). The germline V and J ends were trimmed by 8 bases and 0 bases, with 11 bases remaining between them. CDR1 MNHEY and CDR2 SMNVEV come from the germline V gene (reference sequence). This CDR3 is 14 amino acids long. The CDR3 DNA reads as TGTGCCAGCGGGGACCCCGGCTCCTACAATGAGCAGTTCTTC. Protein sequence: CASGDPGSYNEQFF.

This clonotype was counted between two and nine times. CDR3 coding DNA: TGTGCCAGCAGCTCCCTCGTGGGAGACAATGAGCAGTTCTTC. Translating gives CASSSLVGDNEQFF. This chain links TRBV14 with TRBJ2-1, with TRBD2 as a possible D gene (5 bases). Germline CDR1 and CDR2: SGHDN and FVKESK. The V gene lost 5 bases and the J gene lost 5 bases, with 13 bases spanning the gap. This CDR3 is built from 14 residues.

As for this clonotype: The missing conserved phenylalanine or tryptophan at the end of this CDR3 makes a read error likely. The chain couples TRBV27 to TRBJ2-7, with a tentative D call TRBD2 (6 bases). The germline CDR1 and CDR2 sequences are MNHEY and SMNVEV (reference sequence). There are 15 residues in the CDR3. Trimming shortened V by 5 bases and J by 3 bases, and 17 bases separated the two germline ends. DNA of the CDR3: TGTGCCAGCAGTCTGACCGGAGGGCCGGTCTACGAGCAGTACCTC. This encodes CASSLTGGPVYEQYL.

The rearrangement joins TRBV11-2 to TRBJ2-7; a possible D gene is TRBD1 (5 bases). CDR3 size: 14 residues. Germline V gives CDR1 SGHAT, CDR2 FQNNGV. Trimming took 0 bases from V and 5 from J, leaving 11 bases between them. The DNA of the CDR3 is TGTGCCAGCAGCTTAGATCCAGGGAACCACGAGCAGTACTTC. It specifies CASSLDPGNHEQYF. Looking up the rest from reference TRBV11-2 and TRBJ2-7 gives the full variable domain: EAGVAQSPRYKIIEKRQSVAFWCNPISGHATLYWYQQILGQGPKLLIQFQNNGVVDDSQLPKDRFSAERLKGVDSTLKIQPAKLEDSAVYLCASSLDPGNHEQYFGPGTRLTVT.

This clonotype occurred a few times. J is TRBJ2-7 and V is TRBV9, with D perhaps TRBD1 or TRBD2 (5 bases each). The length of the CDR3 is 12 residues. The V and J ends lost 4 bases and 4 bases respectively, with 9 bases between them. Germline CDR1 is SGDLS and CDR2 is YYNGEE. CDR3 nucleotide sequence: TGTGCCAGCAGCCGGGACGGGTACGAGCAGTACTTC. Its protein is CASSRDGYEQYF.

This rearrangement joins TRBV20-1 to TRBJ2-7; weak D call: TRBD2 (5 bases). Germline-derived CDR1 and CDR2 are DFQATT and SNEGSKA (reference sequence). Trimming left V 0 bases short and J 2 bases short, with 11 bases between. The CDR3 contains 14 residues. Written as DNA, the CDR3 is TGCAGTGCTAGAGACCCCGGGGATCCCTACGAGCAGTACTTC. Its protein is CSARDPGDPYEQYF.

The chain couples TRBV19 to TRBJ1-1, with D unresolved. The germline V and J ends were trimmed by 1 base and 1 base, with 10 bases remaining between them. Looked up from germline, CDR1 is LNHDA and CDR2 is SQIVND (reference sequence). CDR3 length: 15 residues. The chain's CDR3 is CASSIVWTANTEAFF. The CDR3 DNA sequence: TGTGCCAGTAGTATAGTGTGGACGGCGAACACTGAAGCTTTCTTT.

The chain is built from TRBV10-3 and TRBJ2-4; D uncertain. CDR3 length: 16 residues. The V and J ends lost 0 bases and 3 bases respectively, with 12 bases between them. Germline lookup yields CDR1 ENHRY and CDR2 SYGVKD. CDR3 amino acids: CAISESSSGRKNIQYF. CDR3 in DNA: TGTGCCATCAGTGAGTCTAGCTCGGGCCGCAAAAACATTCAGTACTTC.

The rearrangement links TRBV27 to TRBJ2-7; D not certain. The CDR3 extends over 13 amino acids. V gave up 2 bases and J gave up 5 bases, with 10 bases separating them. Per the germline V gene, CDR1 is MNHEY and CDR2 is SMNVEV (reference sequence). DNA of the CDR3: TGTGCCAGCAGTTTAAATAGATTGGACGAGCAGTACTTC. Translated: CASSLNRLDEQYF.

The V gene is TRBV3-1, the J gene TRBJ1-2; TRBD1 matches at 8 bases. Germline V gene data show CDR1 as LGHDT and CDR2 as YNNKEL (reference sequence). CDR3 size: 14 residues. With 0 bases clipped from V and 13 bases from J, the junction kept 10 bases outside the gene matches. The CDR3 DNA reads as TGTGCCAGCAGCCAAGAGACAGGGGACACTGGTGGCACCTTC. Protein product: CASSQETGDTGGTF.

The chain combines TRBV6-5 with TRBJ2-3; perhaps TRBD2 as D (6 bases). The CDR3 consists of 14 residues. CDR1 MNHEY and CDR2 SVGAGI come from the germline V gene. The ends were cut back, 2 bases at V and 3 bases at J, with 9 bases in the middle. The CDR3 loop reads CASSYTGVTDTQYF. Here the CDR3 DNA reads TGTGCCAGCAGTTACACGGGAGTGACAGATACGCAGTATTTT.

This clonotype was recorded a few times. This chain joins TRBV10-3 and TRBJ2-7; no firm D call. Germline assignment: CDR1 ENHRY and CDR2 SYGVKD. The V end lost 8 bases, the J end lost 2 bases, and 7 bases lay between the germline ends. The CDR3 sequence is 11 residues long. CDR3 protein: CAIPQPYEQYF. CDR3 bases: TGTGCCATCCCTCAGCCCTACGAGCAGTACTTC.

This CDR3 is CASSFGTRYTYEQYF. The CDR3 DNA sequence: TGTGCCAGCAGTTTTGGGACTAGGTACACCTACGAGCAGTACTTC. This chain uses TRBV27 with TRBJ2-7; 8 bases fit TRBD2. Unmatched junction bases numbered 6, after V lost 3 bases and J lost 2 bases. This CDR3 spans 15 amino acids. CDR1 MNHEY and CDR2 SMNVEV come from the germline V gene (reference sequence).

The genes are TRBV9 and TRBJ1-2, with D possibly matching TRBD1 (6 bases). The V end was cut by 0 bases, the J end by 8 bases, with 20 bases between. CDR1 and CDR2 from the germline V gene are SGDLS and YYNGEE. The CDR3 extends over 16 amino acids. Here the CDR3 reads CASSVGSMAGGQGYTF. As DNA, the CDR3 is TGTGCCAGCAGCGTAGGTTCAATGGCCGGAGGACAGGGCTACACCTTC.

This clonotype was found once. V is TRBV28 and J is TRBJ2-2; TRBD1 is a possible D gene (6 bases). The CDR3 consists of 14 residues. Germline V CDR1 and CDR2: MDHEN, SYDVKM. Between the trimmed V and J ends, which lost 8 bases and 6 bases, there was a span of 16 bases. The CDR3 loop reads CASARGYKAGELFF. For the CDR3, the DNA is TGTGCCAGCGCTAGGGGGTACAAGGCCGGGGAGCTGTTTTTT.

This chain links TRBV28 with TRBJ1-1; 9 positions match TRBD1. This CDR3 is 15 amino acids long. Germline trimming cut 6 bases from V and 10 bases from J; bases unmatched to any gene: 15. Per the germline V gene, CDR1 is MDHEN and CDR2 is SYDVKM. Written as DNA, the CDR3 is TGTGCCAGCAGCCGGGACAGGGAGATCCAAGAGGGAGCTTTCTTT. This sequence encodes CASSRDREIQEGAFF.

The chain couples TRBV9 to TRBJ2-7; D remains ambiguous. The CDR3 has 14 amino acids. The germline gives CDR1 SGDLS, CDR2 YYNGEE. The V gene lost 3 bases and the J gene lost 2 bases, with 12 bases spanning the gap. CDR3 nucleotide sequence: TGTGCCAGCAGCGCCGGGCCTCCCCCCTACGAGCAGTACTTC. It specifies CASSAGPPPYEQYF.

A few counts support this clonotype. The chain recombines TRBV27 with TRBJ1-1; TRBD1 matches at 10 bases. Germline V CDR1 and CDR2: MNHEY, SMNVEV (reference sequence). V dropped 4 bases and J dropped 4; count of bases not matched to a gene: 0. The CDR3 is 13 amino acids. CDR3 protein: CASSWDRGTEAFF. The CDR3 DNA reads as TGTGCCAGCAGTTGGGACAGGGGCACTGAAGCTTTCTTT.

The chain uses TRBV14 and TRBJ2-4; D not resolved. V was clipped by 4 bases and J by 3 bases, with 16 bases between them. The CDR3 contains 16 residues. From germline, CDR1 is SGHDN and CDR2 FVKESK. The CDR3 region is CASSRPSATGKNIQYF. CDR3 nucleotide sequence: TGTGCCAGCAGCCGTCCATCGGCGACGGGCAAAAACATTCAGTACTTC.

The chain employs TRBV28 and TRBJ2-2, with unresolved D. The ends were cut back, 4 bases at V and 9 bases at J, with 15 bases in the middle. The CDR3 contains 14 residues. Germline V lookup: CDR1 MDHEN, CDR2 SYDVKM. DNA for the CDR3: TGTGCCAGCAGTTATGGCATTTACATTTGGGAGCTGTTTTTT. Its translation: CASSYGIYIWELFF.